The next 7 T cell receptor beta chains were all read from a single sample in a study of siplizumab effects on memory and regulatory T cells. Here immunoSEQ multiplex PCR was the method, and the copy in TCRdb shows in-frame clones only, minus some. The table lists approximately 52,000 clones, less than 98% of them singletons. The specimen was naive CD4+ T cells sorted from blood. These receptors came from a human donor in good health.

V usage is TRBV19 and J usage is TRBJ1-5; TRBD1 might be the D (5 bases). Looked up from germline, CDR1 is LNHDA and CDR2 is SQIVND (reference sequence). The germline V and J ends were trimmed by 3 bases and 12 bases, with 12 bases remaining between them. CDR3 length: 12 amino acids. CDR3 bases: TGTGCCAGTAGTATTTCAGAGGGGAACCAGCATTTT. It specifies CASSISEGNQHF.

The chain recombines TRBV5-5 with TRBJ2-7; no definite D call. V lost 0 bases to trimming and J lost 0 bases, with 10 bases between them. The CDR3 covers 15 residues. Germline CDR1 and CDR2: SGHKS and YYEKEE (reference sequence). CDR3 residues: CASSLGRATSYEQYF. The CDR3, as DNA: TGTGCCAGCAGCTTGGGACGGGCTACCTCCTACGAGCAGTACTTC.

The chain recombines TRBV6-1 with TRBJ1-4, with D maybe TRBD1 (6 bases). Trimming shortened V by 6 bases and J by 5 bases, and 13 bases separated the two germline ends. The CDR3 is 14 residues long. The V gene's germline CDR1 is MNHNS and CDR2 SASEGT. The CDR3 DNA follows: TGTGCCAGCAGGTACAATAGGGGGAATGAAAAACTGTTTTTT. Its translation is CASRYNRGNEKLFF.

The chain combines TRBV30 with TRBJ2-5, with TRBD2 as a possible D gene (7 bases). The CDR3 contains 13 residues. V was clipped by 5 bases and J by 4 bases, with 14 bases between them. From germline, CDR1 is GTSNPN and CDR2 SVGIG (reference sequence). In nucleotides, the CDR3 is TGTGCCTGGGATACAGGGAGGGGAGAGACCCAGTACTTC. This encodes CAWDTGRGETQYF.

The chain has TRBV6-5 and TRBJ1-1; D is unclear. In germline, CDR1 is MNHEY, CDR2 SVGAGI. The ends were cut back, 3 bases at V and 8 bases at J, with 10 bases in the middle. This CDR3 comprises 12 residues. The CDR3 nucleotides are TGTGCCAGCAGTTATTCGTGGCTGGAAGCTTTCTTT. Amino acid sequence: CASSYSWLEAFF.

The sample holds one count of this clone. The V call is TRBV5-1, the J call TRBJ2-7, with TRBD1 identical over 9 bases. Germline V gene sequence: CDR1 SGHRS, CDR2 YFSETQ. V shed 0 bases and J 5 bases; nucleotides not matched to a gene: 6. The CDR3 contains 15 residues. The CDR3 region has the DNA TGCGCCAGCAGCTTGGTAGGGACAGGGTACGACGAGCAGTACTTC. It is translated as CASSLVGTGYDEQYF.

V and J are TRBV19 and TRBJ1-2, with TRBD1 as a possible D gene (6 bases). Per germline, CDR1 LNHDA and CDR2 SQIVND (reference sequence). The CDR3 loop spans 14 amino acids. Trimming left V 6 bases short and J 7 bases short, with 18 bases between. Written as DNA, the CDR3 is TGTGCCAGTAGCACGGACAGATTCCAGTCTGGCTACACCTTC. Its protein product is CASSTDRFQSGYTF.